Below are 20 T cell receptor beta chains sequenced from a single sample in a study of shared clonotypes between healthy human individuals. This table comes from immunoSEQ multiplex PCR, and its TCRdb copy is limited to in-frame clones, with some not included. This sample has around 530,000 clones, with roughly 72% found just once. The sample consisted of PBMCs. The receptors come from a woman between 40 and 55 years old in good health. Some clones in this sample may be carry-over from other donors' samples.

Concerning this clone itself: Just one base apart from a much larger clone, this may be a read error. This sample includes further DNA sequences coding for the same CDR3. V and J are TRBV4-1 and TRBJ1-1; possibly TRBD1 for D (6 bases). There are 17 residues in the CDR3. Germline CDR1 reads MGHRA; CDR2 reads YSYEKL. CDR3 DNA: TGCGCCAGCAGCCAACCCCTCGCTGACAGGACGAACACTGAAGCTTTCTTC. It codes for CASSQPLADRTNTEAFF.

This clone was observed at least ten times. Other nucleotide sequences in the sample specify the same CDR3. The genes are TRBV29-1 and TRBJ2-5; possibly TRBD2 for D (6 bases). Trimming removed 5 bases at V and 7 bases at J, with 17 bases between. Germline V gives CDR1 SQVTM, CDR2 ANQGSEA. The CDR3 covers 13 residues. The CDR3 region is CSVPTGGVGTQYF. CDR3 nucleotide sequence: TGCAGCGTTCCGACCGGGGGTGTTGGGACCCAGTACTTC.

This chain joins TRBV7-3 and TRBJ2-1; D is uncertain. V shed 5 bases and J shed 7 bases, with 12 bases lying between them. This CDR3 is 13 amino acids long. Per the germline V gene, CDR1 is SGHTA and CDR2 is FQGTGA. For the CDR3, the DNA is TGTGCCAGCAGCGTTACCTGGGATAATGAGCAGTTCTTC. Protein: CASSVTWDNEQFF.

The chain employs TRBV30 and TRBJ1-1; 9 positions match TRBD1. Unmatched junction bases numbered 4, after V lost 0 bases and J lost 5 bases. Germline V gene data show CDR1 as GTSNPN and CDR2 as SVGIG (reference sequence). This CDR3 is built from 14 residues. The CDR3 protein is CAWSVAGTGTEAFF. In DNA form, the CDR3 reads TGTGCCTGGAGTGTTGCCGGGACAGGGACTGAAGCTTTCTTT.

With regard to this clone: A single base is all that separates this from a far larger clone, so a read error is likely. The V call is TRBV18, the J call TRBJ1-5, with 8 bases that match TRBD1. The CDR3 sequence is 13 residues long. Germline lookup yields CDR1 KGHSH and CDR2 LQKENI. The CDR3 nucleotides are TGTGCCAGCCCACCACAGGGGGATCAGCCCCAGCATTTT. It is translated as CASPPQGDQPQHF.

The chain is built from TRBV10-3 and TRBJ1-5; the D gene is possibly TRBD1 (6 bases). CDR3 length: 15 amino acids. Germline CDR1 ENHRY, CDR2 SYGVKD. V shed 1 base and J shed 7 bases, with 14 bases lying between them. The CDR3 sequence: CAISELQGWGQPQHF. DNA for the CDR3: TGTGCCATCAGTGAGTTACAGGGTTGGGGCCAGCCCCAGCATTTT.

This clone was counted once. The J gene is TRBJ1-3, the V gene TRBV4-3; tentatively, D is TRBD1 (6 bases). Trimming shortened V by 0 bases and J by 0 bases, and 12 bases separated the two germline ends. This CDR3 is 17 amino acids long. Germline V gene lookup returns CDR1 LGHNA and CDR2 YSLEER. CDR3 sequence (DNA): TGCGCCAGCAGCCAAGATTCAGGGGCCCTCTCTGGAAACACCATATATTTT. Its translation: CASSQDSGALSGNTIYF.

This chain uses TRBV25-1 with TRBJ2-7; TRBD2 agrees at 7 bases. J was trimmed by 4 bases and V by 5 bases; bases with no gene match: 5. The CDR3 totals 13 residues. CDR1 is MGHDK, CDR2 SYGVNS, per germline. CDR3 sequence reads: CASSWLAAYEQYF. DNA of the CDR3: TGTGCCAGCAGTTGGCTAGCGGCATACGAGCAGTACTTC.

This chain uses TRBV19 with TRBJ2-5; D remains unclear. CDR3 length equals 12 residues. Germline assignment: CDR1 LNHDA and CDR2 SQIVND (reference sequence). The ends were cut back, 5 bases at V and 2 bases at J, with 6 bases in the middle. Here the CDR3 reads CASSRWQETQYF. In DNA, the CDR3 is TGTGCCAGTAGTCGATGGCAAGAGACCCAGTACTTC.

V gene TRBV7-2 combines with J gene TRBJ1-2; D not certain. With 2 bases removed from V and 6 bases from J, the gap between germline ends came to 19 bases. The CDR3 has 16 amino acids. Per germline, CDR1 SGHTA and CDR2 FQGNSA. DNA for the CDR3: TGTGCCAGCAGCTTAACGATAGCCTGGGGTTGGAATGGCTACACCTTC. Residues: CASSLTIAWGWNGYTF.

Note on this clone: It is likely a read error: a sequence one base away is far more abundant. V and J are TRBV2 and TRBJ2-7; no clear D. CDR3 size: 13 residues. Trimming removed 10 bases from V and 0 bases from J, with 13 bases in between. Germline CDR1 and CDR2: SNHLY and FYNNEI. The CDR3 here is CATSAVFSYEQYF. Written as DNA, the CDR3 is TGTGCCACCTCGGCAGTGTTCTCCTACGAGCAGTACTTC.

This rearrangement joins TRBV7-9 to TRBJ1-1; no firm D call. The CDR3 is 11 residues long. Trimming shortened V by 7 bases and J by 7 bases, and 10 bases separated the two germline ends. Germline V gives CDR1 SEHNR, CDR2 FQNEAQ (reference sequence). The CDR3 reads CASIYMGEAFF. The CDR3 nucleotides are TGTGCCAGCATCTATATGGGTGAAGCTTTCTTT.

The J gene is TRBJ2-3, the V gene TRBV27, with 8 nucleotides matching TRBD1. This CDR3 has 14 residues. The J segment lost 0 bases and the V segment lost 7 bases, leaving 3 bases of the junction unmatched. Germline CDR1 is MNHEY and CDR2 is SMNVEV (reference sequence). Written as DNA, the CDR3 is TGTGCCAGCACCCGGACAGGGAGCACAGATACGCAGTATTTT. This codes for CASTRTGSTDTQYF.

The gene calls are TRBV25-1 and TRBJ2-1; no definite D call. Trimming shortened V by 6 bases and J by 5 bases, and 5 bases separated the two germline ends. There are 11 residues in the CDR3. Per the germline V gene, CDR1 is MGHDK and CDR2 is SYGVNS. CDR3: CASSEHNEQFF. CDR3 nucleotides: TGTGCCAGCAGCGAGCACAATGAGCAGTTCTTC.

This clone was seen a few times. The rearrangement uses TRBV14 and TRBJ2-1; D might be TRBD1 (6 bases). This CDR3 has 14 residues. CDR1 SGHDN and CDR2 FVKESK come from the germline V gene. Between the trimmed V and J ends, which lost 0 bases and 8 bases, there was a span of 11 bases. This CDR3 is CASSQDWGRDEQFF. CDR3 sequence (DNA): TGTGCCAGCAGCCAAGATTGGGGGCGCGATGAGCAGTTCTTC.

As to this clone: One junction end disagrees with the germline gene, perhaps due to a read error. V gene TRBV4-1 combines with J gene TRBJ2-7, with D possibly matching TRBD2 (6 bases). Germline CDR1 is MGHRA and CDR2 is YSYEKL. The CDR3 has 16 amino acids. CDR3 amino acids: CASSQEEPGASYGQYF. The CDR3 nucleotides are TGCGCCAGCAGCCAAGAAGAACCGGGAGCCTCCTACGGGCAGTACTTC.

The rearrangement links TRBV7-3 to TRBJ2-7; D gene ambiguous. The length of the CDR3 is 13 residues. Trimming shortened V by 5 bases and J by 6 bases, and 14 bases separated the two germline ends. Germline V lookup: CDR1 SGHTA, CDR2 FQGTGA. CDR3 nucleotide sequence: TGTGCCAGCAGCAATACCCCACGGGCCGAGCAGTACTTC. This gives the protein CASSNTPRAEQYF.

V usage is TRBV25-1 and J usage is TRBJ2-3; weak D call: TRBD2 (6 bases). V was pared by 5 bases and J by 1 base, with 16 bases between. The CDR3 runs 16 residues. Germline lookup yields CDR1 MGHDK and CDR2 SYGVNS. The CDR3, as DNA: TGTGCCAGCAGTCCGGCGGCGGGGCAGCGCACAGATACGCAGTATTTT. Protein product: CASSPAAGQRTDTQYF.

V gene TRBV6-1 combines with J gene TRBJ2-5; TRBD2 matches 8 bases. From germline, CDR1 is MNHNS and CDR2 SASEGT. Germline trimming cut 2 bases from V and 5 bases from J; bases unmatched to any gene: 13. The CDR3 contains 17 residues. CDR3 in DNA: TGTGCCAGCAGTGAAAGAATGACGGGAGGGCCGGGTGAGACCCAGTACTTC. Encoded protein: CASSERMTGGPGETQYF.

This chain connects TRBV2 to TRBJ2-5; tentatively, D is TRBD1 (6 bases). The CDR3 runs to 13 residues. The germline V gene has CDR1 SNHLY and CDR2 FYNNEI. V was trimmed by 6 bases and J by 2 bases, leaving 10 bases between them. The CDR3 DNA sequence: TGTGCCAGCAGGGTACAGGGTCAAGAGACCCAGTACTTC. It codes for CASRVQGQETQYF. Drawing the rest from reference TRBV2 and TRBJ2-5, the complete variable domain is EPEVTQTPSHQVTQMGQEVILRCVPISNHLYFYWYRQILGQKVEFLVSFYNNEISEKSEIFDDQFSVERPDGSNFTLKIRSTKLEDSAMYFCASRVQGQETQYFGPGTRLLVL.